This T cell receptor beta chain was sequenced for a study of chemoradiotherapy in HPV16-positive cancers. Across the whole study: Candidate HPV-specific T-cell clones and common TCR motifs came from functional assays in a couple of HPV16-positive patients.

Notes on the study in general: HPV-responsive T-cell expansion during chemoradiotherapy was linked to improved recurrence-free survival in HPV16-positive patients.

Profiling relied on immunoSEQ multiplex PCR, and the TCRdb table lists in-frame clones only, not all of them. Among 20,000 to 30,000 clones listed, roughly nine tenths were seen once. This CDR3 comprises 18 residues. Samples were taken several times over chemoradiotherapy. By proportion, this clone is medium-sized (0.01 to 0.1%). Its antigen is undetermined. This TCR was sampled from a human donor with HPV-associated anogenital cancer. The sequencing here drew on blood, taken from a patient who underwent chemoradiotherapy. The genes are TRBV21-1 and TRBJ1-5; the table's D call, TRBD1, was not checked against the DNA. TRBV21-1 is a pseudogene. The CDR3 DNA is TGTGCCAGCAGCAACCCCCCGGCAGGCAAACATAGCAATCAGCCCCAGCATTTT. Protein product: CASSNPPAGKHSNQPQHF.